These 5 T cell receptor beta chains were all obtained from the same sample, sequenced in a study of blood T cell repertoires in COVID-19. The table came from immunoSEQ multiplex PCR; TCRdb's copy has only in-frame clones and leaves some out. The table lists about 440,000 clones, 70% to 90% of them singletons. The sample was peripheral blood. The origin of the receptors is a woman in her fifties or sixties with COVID-19, enrolled during active disease.

The rearrangement uses TRBV12-3 or TRBV12-4 and TRBJ2-7; D remains ambiguous. V was trimmed by 6 bases and J by 5 bases, leaving 8 bases between them. The CDR3 sequence is 11 residues long. CDR3 sequence reads: CASSGGNEQYF. CDR3 nucleotides: TGTGCCAGCAGCGGCGGCAACGAGCAGTACTTC.

The genes are TRBV6-5 and TRBJ2-2, with D perhaps TRBD2 (7 bases). The CDR3 has 15 amino acids. Trimming stripped 2 bases from V and 4 bases from J, with 11 bases between. CDR1 and CDR2 (germline): MNHEY, SVGAGI. This CDR3 reads CASSYGGGFTGELFF. The DNA for the CDR3 is TGTGCCAGCAGTTACGGGGGGGGCTTCACCGGGGAGCTGTTTTTT.

The V call is TRBV4-2, the J call TRBJ1-2; 7 positions match TRBD1. The V and J ends lost 3 bases and 0 bases, in that order; junction bases with no gene match: 1. The CDR3 length is 14 residues. Germline V gives CDR1 LGHNA, CDR2 YNFKEQ. The CDR3 nucleotides are TGTGCCAGCAGCCAGGGGACAGCTAACTATGGCTACACCTTC. Residues: CASSQGTANYGYTF.

The rearrangement joins TRBV4-1 to TRBJ1-1; D unclear. The CDR3 spans 15 residues. Looked up from germline, CDR1 is MGHRA and CDR2 is YSYEKL. V shed 0 bases and J shed 1 base, with 9 bases lying between them. Written as DNA, the CDR3 is TGCGCCAGCAGCCAAGAGGTAACCGGGAACACTGAAGCTTTCTTT. Amino acid sequence: CASSQEVTGNTEAFF.

The genes are TRBV5-4 and TRBJ2-2; TRBD1 is a possible D gene (5 bases). Trimming took 4 bases from V and 2 from J, leaving 15 bases between them. There are 16 residues in the CDR3. CDR1 SGHNT and CDR2 YYREEE come from the germline V gene (reference sequence). CDR3 in amino acids: CASSQGHNFNTGELFF. The CDR3 region has the DNA TGTGCCAGCAGCCAAGGACATAACTTCAACACCGGGGAGCTGTTTTTT.